The 4 T cell receptor beta chains listed next were all sequenced from one sample in a study of T cell responses to AZD1222 COVID-19 vaccine. Libraries were prepared by immunoSEQ multiplex PCR; TCRdb keeps only in-frame clonotypes and omits some of them. The sample lists some 110,000 clones, roughly 91% occurring once. The starting material was peripheral blood, obtained on day 0 of AZD1222 vaccination. These receptors were obtained from an adult in good health.

The chain employs TRBV27 and TRBJ1-2; D not certain. The CDR3 consists of 14 residues. Per germline, CDR1 MNHEY and CDR2 SMNVEV (reference sequence). V lost 3 bases to trimming and J lost 8 bases, with 16 bases between them. CDR3 region: CASSFGRLIGGYTF. The CDR3 nucleotides read TGTGCCAGCAGTTTCGGCAGACTCATAGGGGGCTACACCTTC.

V is TRBV10-3 and J is TRBJ1-3; no definite D call. The CDR3 sequence is 12 residues long. The V and J ends lost 6 bases and 3 bases respectively, with 6 bases between them. CDR1 ENHRY and CDR2 SYGVKD come from the germline V gene. CDR3 in amino acids: CAIRPGGNTIYF. In nucleotides, the CDR3 is TGTGCCATCAGACCCGGTGGAAACACCATATATTTT.

The sample holds one count of this clone. CDR3 amino acids: CASSPSGRESVTQYF. The DNA of the CDR3 is TGTGCCAGCAGCCCCTCTGGGCGGGAGAGCGTGACCCAGTACTTC. The chain carries TRBV4-2 and TRBJ2-5; 7 bases match TRBD2. Trimming cost V 4 bases and J 7 bases; bases outside gene matches: 12. This CDR3 is 15 amino acids long. Per germline, CDR1 LGHNA and CDR2 YNFKEQ.

The J gene is TRBJ2-1, the V gene TRBV28, with unresolved D. Germline CDR1 is MDHEN and CDR2 is SYDVKM. V was cut by 2 bases and J by 6 bases, with 8 bases left in between. The CDR3 consists of 13 residues. The CDR3 is CASSLLGPNEQFF. The CDR3 DNA follows: TGTGCCAGCAGTTTACTAGGGCCCAATGAGCAGTTCTTC.